A selection of T cell receptor beta chains follows, all from one sample in a study of blood T cell repertoires in COVID-19. Data came from immunoSEQ multiplex PCR; TCRdb stores just in-frame clones and leaves some out. This sample has about 400,000 clones, with roughly 90% found just once. The specimen was peripheral blood. The source of these receptors is a woman aged 30 to 39 with acute or convalescent COVID-19. Both conserved end residues are part of each CDR3. Fields, in order: clone size, D gene, J gene, V gene, CDR3 protein, CDR3 DNA. The D gene is left open where the match is weak. The size entry is marked missing in some rows and otherwise reads once, few, many or a size class.

clone size: once
D gene: TRBD1
J gene: TRBJ1-1
V gene: TRBV14
CDR3 protein: CASSRQGANTEAFF
CDR3 DNA: TGTGCCAGCAGCCGACAGGGGGCGAACACTGAAGCTTTCTTT

clone size: -
D gene: -
J gene: TRBJ2-2
V gene: TRBV11-2
CDR3 protein: CASSLVFQTGELFF
CDR3 DNA: TGTGCCAGCAGCTTAGTGTTTCAGACCGGGGAGCTGTTTTTT

clone size: -
D gene: -
J gene: TRBJ2-3
V gene: TRBV6-4
CDR3 protein: CASSVRETDTQYF
CDR3 DNA: TGTGCCAGCAGTGTTCGGGAGACAGATACGCAGTATTTT

clone size: -
D gene: -
J gene: TRBJ1-2
V gene: TRBV29-1
CDR3 protein: CSVVKDGRVNYGYTF
CDR3 DNA: TGCAGCGTAGTTAAAGATGGGCGCGTAAACTATGGCTACACCTTC

clone size: -
D gene: TRBD1
J gene: TRBJ2-5
V gene: TRBV5-1
CDR3 protein: CASRTYKTTGVQETQYF
CDR3 DNA: TGCGCCAGCCGCACCTACAAAACGACAGGGGTTCAAGAGACCCAGTACTTC

clone size: -
D gene: TRBD1
J gene: TRBJ1-1
V gene: TRBV6-6
CDR3 protein: CASSYSADRGDEAFF
CDR3 DNA: TGTGCCAGCAGTTACTCTGCGGACAGGGGTGACGAAGCTTTCTTT

clone size: -
D gene: -
J gene: TRBJ2-7
V gene: TRBV6-5
CDR3 protein: CASSPLGSVYEQYF
CDR3 DNA: TGTGCCAGCAGCCCCCTTGGCTCCGTCTACGAGCAGTACTTC

clone size: -
D gene: -
J gene: TRBJ2-7
V gene: TRBV27
CDR3 protein: CASSLGWNSYEQYF
CDR3 DNA: TGTGCCAGCAGTTTGGGCTGGAACTCCTACGAGCAGTACTTC

clone size: -
D gene: -
J gene: TRBJ1-5
V gene: TRBV6-5
CDR3 protein: CASRDRINQPQHF
CDR3 DNA: TGTGCCAGCAGAGACAGAATCAATCAGCCCCAGCATTTT

clone size: -
D gene: -
J gene: TRBJ1-5
V gene: TRBV6-5
CDR3 protein: CASSPQGGQPQHF
CDR3 DNA: TGTGCCAGCAGTCCTCAGGGTGGACAGCCCCAGCATTTT

clone size: -
D gene: -
J gene: TRBJ1-2
V gene: TRBV7-2
CDR3 protein: CASSLGQGNGYTF
CDR3 DNA: TGTGCCAGCAGCTTAGGCCAGGGCAATGGCTACACCTTC

clone size: -
D gene: -
J gene: TRBJ2-2
V gene: TRBV30
CDR3 protein: CAWSVWSANTGELFF
CDR3 DNA: TGTGCCTGGAGTGTATGGAGCGCGAACACCGGGGAGCTGTTTTTT

clone size: -
D gene: -
J gene: TRBJ1-2
V gene: TRBV30
CDR3 protein: CAWSVSGYGYTF
CDR3 DNA: TGTGCCTGGAGTGTATCAGGGTACGGCTACACCTTC

clone size: -
D gene: TRBD1
J gene: TRBJ2-1
V gene: TRBV5-6
CDR3 protein: CASSPDRGEGEQFF
CDR3 DNA: TGTGCCAGCAGCCCTGACAGGGGAGAAGGTGAGCAGTTCTTC

clone size: -
D gene: -
J gene: TRBJ2-2
V gene: TRBV2
CDR3 protein: CASSEGLGVGELFF
CDR3 DNA: TGTGCCAGCAGTGAGGGACTGGGAGTCGGGGAGCTGTTTTTT

clone size: -
D gene: -
J gene: TRBJ1-1
V gene: TRBV28
CDR3 protein: CASSSPQNTEAFF
CDR3 DNA: TGTGCCAGCAGTTCCCCACAGAACACTGAAGCTTTCTTT

clone size: once
D gene: -
J gene: TRBJ2-2
V gene: TRBV7-9
CDR3 protein: CASRTETNTGELFF
CDR3 DNA: TGTGCCAGCAGGACAGAGACGAACACCGGGGAGCTGTTTTTT

clone size: -
D gene: -
J gene: TRBJ2-1
V gene: TRBV18
CDR3 protein: CASSPSSYNEQFF
CDR3 DNA: TGTGCCAGCTCACCCTCCTCCTACAATGAGCAGTTCTTC

clone size: -
D gene: TRBD2
J gene: TRBJ2-1
V gene: TRBV5-4
CDR3 protein: CASSSRTSGGNEQFF
CDR3 DNA: TGTGCCAGCAGCTCAAGGACTAGCGGGGGAAATGAGCAGTTCTTC

clone size: -
D gene: -
J gene: TRBJ2-7
V gene: TRBV5-4
CDR3 protein: CASSSSSGSSYEQYF
CDR3 DNA: TGTGCCAGCAGCTCATCCTCGGGGAGCTCCTACGAGCAGTACTTC

clone size: -
D gene: -
J gene: TRBJ2-7
V gene: TRBV28
CDR3 protein: CASSSGGTTSYEQYF
CDR3 DNA: TGTGCCAGCAGTTCAGGTGGGACAACCTCCTACGAGCAGTACTTC

clone size: -
D gene: -
J gene: TRBJ1-1
V gene: TRBV12-5
CDR3 protein: CASGLVWGPRTEAFF
CDR3 DNA: TGTGCTAGTGGTTTGGTATGGGGCCCGAGGACTGAAGCTTTCTTT

clone size: -
D gene: -
J gene: TRBJ1-1
V gene: TRBV7-9
CDR3 protein: CASSLPPAEAFF
CDR3 DNA: TGTGCCAGCAGCTTACCCCCGGCTGAAGCTTTCTTT

clone size: -
D gene: TRBD1
J gene: TRBJ2-5
V gene: TRBV6-5
CDR3 protein: CASRGTGSGKTQYF
CDR3 DNA: TGTGCCAGCAGGGGGACAGGGAGCGGAAAGACCCAGTACTTC

clone size: -
D gene: -
J gene: TRBJ1-1
V gene: TRBV11-1
CDR3 protein: CASSFPGSNTEAFF
CDR3 DNA: TGTGCCAGCAGCTTTCCGGGGTCAAACACTGAAGCTTTCTTT

clone size: -
D gene: -
J gene: TRBJ1-6
V gene: TRBV6-5
CDR3 protein: CASSYDRDTERPLHF
CDR3 DNA: TGTGCCAGCAGTTATGACCGGGACACCGAGCGACCCCTCCACTTT

clone size: -
D gene: TRBD2
J gene: TRBJ2-5
V gene: TRBV2
CDR3 protein: CASSDSPAGGSETQYF
CDR3 DNA: TGTGCCAGCAGTGATTCCCCAGCGGGGGGCTCGGAGACCCAGTACTTC

clone size: -
D gene: TRBD2
J gene: TRBJ2-7
V gene: TRBV27
CDR3 protein: CASRPLAGPTYEQYF
CDR3 DNA: TGTGCCAGCAGACCATTAGCGGGGCCTACCTACGAGCAGTACTTC

clone size: -
D gene: -
J gene: TRBJ1-6
V gene: TRBV4-1
CDR3 protein: CASSQGPGGDNSPLHF
CDR3 DNA: TGCGCCAGCAGCCAAGGCCCGGGAGGGGATAATTCACCCCTCCACTTT

clone size: -
D gene: -
J gene: TRBJ1-5
V gene: TRBV9
CDR3 protein: CASSVGWGDNQPQHF
CDR3 DNA: TGTGCCAGCAGCGTAGGGTGGGGGGACAATCAGCCCCAGCATTTT

clone size: -
D gene: -
J gene: TRBJ2-5
V gene: TRBV20-1
CDR3 protein: CSARSETQYF
CDR3 DNA: TGCAGTGCTAGGAGCGAGACCCAGTACTTC

clone size: -
D gene: -
J gene: TRBJ1-6
V gene: TRBV6-2/TRBV6-3
CDR3 protein: CASSYSRTILNSPLHF
CDR3 DNA: TGTGCCAGCAGTTACAGCAGGACAATACTTAATTCACCCCTCCACTTT

clone size: many
D gene: -
J gene: TRBJ1-1
V gene: TRBV18
CDR3 protein: CASSPKVEGPEAFF
CDR3 DNA: TGTGCCAGCTCACCGAAGGTTGAGGGCCCCGAAGCTTTCTTT

clone size: -
D gene: TRBD1
J gene: TRBJ2-7
V gene: TRBV12-5
CDR3 protein: CASGPRQGLSEQYF
CDR3 DNA: TGTGCTAGTGGTCCAAGACAGGGGTTAAGCGAGCAGTACTTC

clone size: -
D gene: -
J gene: TRBJ2-2
V gene: TRBV4-1
CDR3 protein: CASSHEGGIHTGELFF
CDR3 DNA: TGCGCCAGCAGCCATGAGGGGGGGATTCACACCGGGGAGCTGTTTTTT

clone size: -
D gene: -
J gene: TRBJ1-3
V gene: TRBV11-2
CDR3 protein: CASSGRDEWRNTIYF
CDR3 DNA: TGTGCCAGCAGCGGCCGGGATGAATGGAGAAACACCATATATTTT

clone size: -
D gene: -
J gene: TRBJ1-1
V gene: TRBV6-5
CDR3 protein: CASSYSTTGNTEAFF
CDR3 DNA: TGTGCCAGCAGTTACTCTACGACAGGGAACACTGAAGCTTTCTTT

clone size: -
D gene: -
J gene: TRBJ2-1
V gene: TRBV7-9
CDR3 protein: CASSLLAGKHEQFF
CDR3 DNA: TGTGCCAGCAGCTTATTGGCAGGGAAGCATGAGCAGTTCTTC

clone size: -
D gene: TRBD1
J gene: TRBJ2-7
V gene: TRBV5-1
CDR3 protein: CASSPGQGSDEQYF
CDR3 DNA: TGCGCCAGCAGCCCGGGACAGGGCAGCGACGAGCAGTACTTC

clone size: -
D gene: TRBD1
J gene: TRBJ2-2
V gene: TRBV4-1
CDR3 protein: CASSLRTGGFPGELFF
CDR3 DNA: TGCGCCAGCAGCCTACGGACAGGGGGTTTTCCCGGGGAGCTGTTTTTT

clone size: -
D gene: -
J gene: TRBJ2-2
V gene: TRBV6-5
CDR3 protein: CASKEGKVAGELFF
CDR3 DNA: TGTGCCAGCAAGGAGGGGAAGGTGGCCGGGGAGCTGTTTTTT

clone size: -
D gene: TRBD1
J gene: TRBJ2-2
V gene: TRBV5-1
CDR3 protein: CASSPQGVNTGELFF
CDR3 DNA: TGCGCCAGCAGCCCGCAGGGGGTGAACACCGGGGAGCTGTTTTTT

clone size: -
D gene: -
J gene: TRBJ2-3
V gene: TRBV5-1
CDR3 protein: CASSLDRAGDTQYF
CDR3 DNA: TGCGCCAGCAGCTTGGACAGGGCTGGCGATACGCAGTATTTT

clone size: -
D gene: TRBD1
J gene: TRBJ1-6
V gene: TRBV15
CDR3 protein: CATTMEGANSPLHF
CDR3 DNA: TGTGCCACCACGATGGAGGGGGCTAACTCACCCCTCCACTTT

clone size: many
D gene: TRBD2
J gene: TRBJ2-7
V gene: TRBV28
CDR3 protein: CATLAGGLQEQYF
CDR3 DNA: TGTGCCACCTTAGCGGGGGGGCTTCAGGAGCAGTACTTC

clone size: once
D gene: TRBD1
J gene: TRBJ2-5
V gene: TRBV5-6
CDR3 protein: CASSGGTGGFAETQYF
CDR3 DNA: TGTGCCAGCAGCGGAGGGACAGGGGGCTTTGCGGAGACCCAGTACTTC

clone size: -
D gene: TRBD1
J gene: TRBJ1-4
V gene: TRBV5-5
CDR3 protein: CASSSTGGPNEKLFF
CDR3 DNA: TGTGCCAGCAGCTCCACAGGGGGCCCTAATGAAAAACTGTTTTTT

clone size: -
D gene: TRBD1
J gene: TRBJ2-1
V gene: TRBV5-6
CDR3 protein: CASTPGQVNEQFF
CDR3 DNA: TGTGCCAGCACCCCAGGACAGGTCAATGAGCAGTTCTTC

clone size: -
D gene: -
J gene: TRBJ1-5
V gene: TRBV5-1
CDR3 protein: CASSLEGSSNQPQHF
CDR3 DNA: TGCGCCAGCAGCTTGGAAGGATCTAGTAATCAGCCCCAGCATTTT

clone size: -
D gene: -
J gene: TRBJ1-1
V gene: TRBV10-1
CDR3 protein: CASRLGLNTEAFF
CDR3 DNA: TGCGCCAGCAGACTAGGACTGAACACTGAAGCTTTCTTT

clone size: -
D gene: -
J gene: TRBJ2-2
V gene: TRBV5-4
CDR3 protein: CASSLGRDWAGELFF
CDR3 DNA: TGTGCCAGCAGCTTGGGGAGGGATTGGGCCGGGGAGCTGTTTTTT

clone size: -
D gene: -
J gene: TRBJ1-5
V gene: TRBV28
CDR3 protein: CASSLDTYQPQHF
CDR3 DNA: TGTGCCAGCAGCCTCGACACCTATCAGCCCCAGCATTTT